This T cell receptor (beta chain) was recorded in a study of T cell repertoires in cytomegalovirus infection. Study summary: Public TCR beta signatures marked donors with CMV infection and the matching HLA. Study results and limitations: HLA-C-restricted, CMV-specific TCR beta clonotypes were dominant ex vivo.

A word on this clonotype: What it binds is unknown.

Each CDR3 protein gets one entry after TCRdb re-called the reads with MiXCR. This table holds approximately 110,000 distinct CDR3 sequences, roughly 39% found once. The input for sequencing was CD8+ T cells from cultured PBMCs, taken from culture after CMV antigen stimulation. This sequence was found in a human donor in good health (CMV status not recorded). Some clones in this sample may be carry-over from other donors' samples.

Here the CDR3 DNA reads TGTGCCAGCAGCTCTGGAGCGGTTGAAGCTTTCTTT. It yields the protein CASSSGAVEAFF. The rearrangement joins TRBV11-2 to TRBJ1-1; D is unclear. Germline V CDR1 and CDR2: SGHAT, FQNNGV. The ends were cut back, 4 bases at V and 7 bases at J, with 10 bases in the middle. The CDR3 has 12 residues.